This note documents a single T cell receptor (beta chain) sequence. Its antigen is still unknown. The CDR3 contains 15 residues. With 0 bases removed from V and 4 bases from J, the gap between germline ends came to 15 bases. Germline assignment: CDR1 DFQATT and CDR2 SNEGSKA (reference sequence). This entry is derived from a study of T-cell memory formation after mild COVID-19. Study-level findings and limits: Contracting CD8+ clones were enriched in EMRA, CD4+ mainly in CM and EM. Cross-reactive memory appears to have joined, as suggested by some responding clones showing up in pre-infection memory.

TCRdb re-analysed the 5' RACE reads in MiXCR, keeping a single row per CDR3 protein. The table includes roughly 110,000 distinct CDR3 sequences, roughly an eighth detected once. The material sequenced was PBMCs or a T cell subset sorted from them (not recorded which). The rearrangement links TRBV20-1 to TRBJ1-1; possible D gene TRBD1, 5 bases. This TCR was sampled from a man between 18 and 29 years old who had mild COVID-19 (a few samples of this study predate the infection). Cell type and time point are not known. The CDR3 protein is CSAREGPWWGTEAFF. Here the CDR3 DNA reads TGCAGTGCTAGAGAGGGGCCCTGGTGGGGCACTGAAGCTTTCTTT.